This passage covers 3 T cell receptor beta chains from one sample sequenced in a study of blood T cell repertoires in COVID-19. The assay was immunoSEQ multiplex PCR, and TCRdb's table has in-frame clones only and misses some. The sample yields roughly 200,000 clones, approximately 84% seen once. The sequenced sample was peripheral blood. These receptors were obtained from a woman aged 80 or over with acute or convalescent COVID-19.

The chain uses TRBV4-3 and TRBJ2-1, with 9 positions matching TRBD2. V shed 4 bases and J 4 bases; nucleotides not matched to a gene: 11. Germline V lookup: CDR1 LGHNA, CDR2 YSLEER. This CDR3 spans 17 amino acids. Written as DNA, the CDR3 is TGCGCCAGCAGCCCCCAACCTCCGGGACTAGCTTACAATGAGCAGTTCTTC. Translated, it gives CASSPQPPGLAYNEQFF.

In DNA form, the CDR3 reads TGTGCCAGCTCCTCTACCGGGACTTACAATGAGCAGTTCTTC. This codes for CASSSTGTYNEQFF. The V call is TRBV18, the J call TRBJ2-1; tentatively, D is TRBD2 (6 bases). CDR3 length: 14 residues. Germline-derived CDR1 and CDR2 are KGHSH and LQKENI. V was shortened by 6 bases and J by 4 bases, with 13 bases between the two germline ends.

This chain uses TRBV30 with TRBJ2-7, with a weak D call TRBD2 (6 bases). The V gene lost 4 bases and the J gene lost 6 bases, with 13 bases spanning the gap. CDR3 length: 12 residues. The germline gives CDR1 GTSNPN, CDR2 SVGIG (reference sequence). CDR3 nucleotide sequence: TGTGCCTGGAAGGGGCGGGAAGGCGAGCAGTACTTC. Its protein is CAWKGREGEQYF.